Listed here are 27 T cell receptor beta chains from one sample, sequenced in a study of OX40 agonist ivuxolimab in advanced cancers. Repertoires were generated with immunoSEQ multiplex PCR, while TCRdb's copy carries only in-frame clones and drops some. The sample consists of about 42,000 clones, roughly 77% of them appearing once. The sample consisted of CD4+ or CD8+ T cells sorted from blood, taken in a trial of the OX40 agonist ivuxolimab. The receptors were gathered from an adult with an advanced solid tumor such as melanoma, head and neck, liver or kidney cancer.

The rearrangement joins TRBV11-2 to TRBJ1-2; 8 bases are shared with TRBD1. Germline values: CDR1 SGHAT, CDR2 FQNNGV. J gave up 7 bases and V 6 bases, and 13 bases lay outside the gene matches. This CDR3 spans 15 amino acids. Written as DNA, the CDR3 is TGTGCCAGCAGTCTCCAGGCTGGGACAGGCCTTGGCTACACCTTC. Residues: CASSLQAGTGLGYTF.

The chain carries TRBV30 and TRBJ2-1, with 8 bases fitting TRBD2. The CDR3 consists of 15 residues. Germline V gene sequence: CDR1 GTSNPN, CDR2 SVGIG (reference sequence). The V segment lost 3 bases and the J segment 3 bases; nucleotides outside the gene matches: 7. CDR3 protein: CAWSLGGGRYNEQFF. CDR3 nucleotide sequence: TGTGCCTGGAGCCTCGGGGGGGGGCGCTACAATGAGCAGTTCTTC.

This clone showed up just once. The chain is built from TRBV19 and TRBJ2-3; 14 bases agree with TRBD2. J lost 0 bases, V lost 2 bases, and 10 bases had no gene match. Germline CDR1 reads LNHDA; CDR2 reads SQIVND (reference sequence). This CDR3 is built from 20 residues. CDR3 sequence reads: CASSIRGLAGGFTSTDTQYF. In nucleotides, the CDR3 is TGTGCCAGTAGTATAAGAGGACTAGCGGGAGGTTTTACTAGCACAGATACGCAGTATTTT.

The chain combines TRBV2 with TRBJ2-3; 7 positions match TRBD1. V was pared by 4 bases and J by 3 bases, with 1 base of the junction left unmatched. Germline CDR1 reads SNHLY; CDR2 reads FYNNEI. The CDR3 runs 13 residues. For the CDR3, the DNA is TGTGCCAGCAGTGGACAGGGTACAGATACGCAGTATTTT. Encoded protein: CASSGQGTDTQYF.

The CDR3 nucleotides read TGCGCCAGCAGCCAAGAGGAGCGGGCGGGAGGAGGTGAGCAGTTCTTC. Residues: CASSQEERAGGGEQFF. J is TRBJ2-1 and V is TRBV4-1, with 8 bases identical to TRBD2. The ends lost 0 bases at V and 9 bases at J; junction bases unmatched: 10. CDR3 length equals 16 residues. Per the germline V gene, CDR1 is MGHRA and CDR2 is YSYEKL.

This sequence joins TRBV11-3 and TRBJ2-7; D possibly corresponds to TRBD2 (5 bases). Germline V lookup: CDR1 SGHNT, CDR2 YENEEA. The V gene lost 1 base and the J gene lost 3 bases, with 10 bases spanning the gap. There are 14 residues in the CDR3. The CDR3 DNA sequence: TGTGCCAGCAGCTTAGGTGGAGACTACTACGAGCAGTACGTC. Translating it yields CASSLGGDYYEQYV.

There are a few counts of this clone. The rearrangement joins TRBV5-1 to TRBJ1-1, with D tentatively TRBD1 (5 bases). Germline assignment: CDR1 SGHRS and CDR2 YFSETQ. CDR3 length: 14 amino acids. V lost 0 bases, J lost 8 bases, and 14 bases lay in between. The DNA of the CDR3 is TGCGCCAGCAGCTTGGCCGGGGGGTCTTCCGAAGCTTTCTTT. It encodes CASSLAGGSSEAFF.

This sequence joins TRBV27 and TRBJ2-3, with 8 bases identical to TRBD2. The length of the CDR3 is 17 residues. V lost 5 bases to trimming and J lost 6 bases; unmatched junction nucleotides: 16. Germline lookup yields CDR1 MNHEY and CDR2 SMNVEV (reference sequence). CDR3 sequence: CASSPSVALGGGDTQYF. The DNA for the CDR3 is TGTGCCAGCAGTCCATCAGTAGCTCTAGGCGGGGGGGATACGCAGTATTTT.

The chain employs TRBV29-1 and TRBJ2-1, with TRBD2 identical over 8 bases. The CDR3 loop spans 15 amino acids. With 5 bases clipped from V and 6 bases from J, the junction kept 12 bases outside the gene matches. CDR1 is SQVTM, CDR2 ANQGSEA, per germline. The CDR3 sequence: CSVTRGLARGNEQFF. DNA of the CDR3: TGCAGCGTTACCCGAGGACTAGCTAGGGGCAATGAGCAGTTCTTC.

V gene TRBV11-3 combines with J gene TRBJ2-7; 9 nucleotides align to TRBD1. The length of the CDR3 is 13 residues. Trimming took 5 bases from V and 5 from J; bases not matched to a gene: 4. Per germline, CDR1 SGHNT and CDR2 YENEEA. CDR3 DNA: TGTGCCAGCAGCCAGGACAGGGGCGACGAGCAGTACGTC. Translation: CASSQDRGDEQYV.

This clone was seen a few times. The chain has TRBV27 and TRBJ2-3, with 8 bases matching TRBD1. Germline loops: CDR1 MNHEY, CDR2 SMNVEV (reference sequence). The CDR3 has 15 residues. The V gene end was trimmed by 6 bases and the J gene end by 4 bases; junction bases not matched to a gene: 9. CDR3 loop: CASSPLLDRADTQYF. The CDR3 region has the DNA TGTGCCAGCAGCCCGCTTCTGGACAGGGCAGATACGCAGTATTTT.

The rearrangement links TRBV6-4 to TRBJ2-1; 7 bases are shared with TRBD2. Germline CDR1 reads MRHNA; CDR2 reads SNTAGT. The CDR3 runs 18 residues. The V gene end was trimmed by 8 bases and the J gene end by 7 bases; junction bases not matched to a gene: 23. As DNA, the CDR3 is TGTGCCAGCTTAACGGGGATTTCGTGGCGGGAGTCTGGGAATGAGCAGTTCTTC. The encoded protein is CASLTGISWRESGNEQFF.

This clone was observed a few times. Here the CDR3 reads CASSQDGVDYGNEQFF. CDR3 in DNA: TGCGCCAGCAGCCAAGACGGCGTAGACTACGGAAATGAGCAGTTCTTC. The rearrangement links TRBV4-3 to TRBJ2-1; D possibly corresponds to TRBD2 (5 bases). In germline, CDR1 is LGHNA, CDR2 YSLEER. The CDR3 loop spans 16 amino acids. The V end lost 0 bases, the J end lost 7 bases, and 16 bases lay between the germline ends.

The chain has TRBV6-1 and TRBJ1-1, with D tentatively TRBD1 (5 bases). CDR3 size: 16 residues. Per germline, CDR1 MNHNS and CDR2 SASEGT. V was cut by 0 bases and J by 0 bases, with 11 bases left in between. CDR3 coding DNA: TGTGCCAGCAGTGAAGCGTGGGGGGGGATGAACACTGAAGCTTTCTTT. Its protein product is CASSEAWGGMNTEAFF.

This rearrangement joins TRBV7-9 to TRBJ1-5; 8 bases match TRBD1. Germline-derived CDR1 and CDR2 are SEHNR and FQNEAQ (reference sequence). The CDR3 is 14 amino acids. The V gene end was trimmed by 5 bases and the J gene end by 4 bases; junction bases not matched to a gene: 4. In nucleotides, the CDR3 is TGTGCCAGCAGCCGTACAGGGGGGAATCAGCCCCAGCATTTT. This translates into CASSRTGGNQPQHF.

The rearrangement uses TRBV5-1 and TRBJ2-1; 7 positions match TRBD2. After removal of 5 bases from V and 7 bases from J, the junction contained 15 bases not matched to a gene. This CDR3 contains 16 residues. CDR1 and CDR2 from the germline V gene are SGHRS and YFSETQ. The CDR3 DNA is TGCGCCAGCAGACGGCCTGGGGTAGCGGGTTTAAATGAGCAGTTCTTC. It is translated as CASRRPGVAGLNEQFF.

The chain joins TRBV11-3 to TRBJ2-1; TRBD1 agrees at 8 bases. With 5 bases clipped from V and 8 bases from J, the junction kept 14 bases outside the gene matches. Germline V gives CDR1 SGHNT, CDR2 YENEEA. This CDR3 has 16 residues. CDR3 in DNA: TGTGCCAGCAGCCTCGGACCCGACAGGGGTTTTGATGAGCAGTTCTTC. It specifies CASSLGPDRGFDEQFF.

The CDR3 protein is CALRTSGSQETQYF. CDR3 nucleotides: TGTGCCCTAAGAACTAGCGGATCCCAAGAGACCCAGTACTTC. This chain links TRBV30 with TRBJ2-5; 8 nucleotides line up with TRBD2. The CDR3 loop spans 14 amino acids. Germline trimming cut 8 bases from V and 1 base from J; bases unmatched to any gene: 9. Per the germline V gene, CDR1 is GTSNPN and CDR2 is SVGIG (reference sequence). The full variable domain, its missing parts supplied by reference TRBV30 and TRBJ2-5, is SQTIHQWPATLVQPVGSPLSLECTVEGTSNPNLYWYRQAAGRGLQLLFYSVGIGQISSEVPQNLSASRPQDRQFILSSKKLLLSDSGFYLCALRTSGSQETQYFGPGTRLLVL.

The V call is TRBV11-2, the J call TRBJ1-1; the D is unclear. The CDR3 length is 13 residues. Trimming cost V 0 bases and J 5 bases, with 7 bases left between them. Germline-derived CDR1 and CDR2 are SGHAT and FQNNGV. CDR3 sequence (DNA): TGTGCCAGCAGCTTAGAGGCCGGAACTGAAGCTTTCTTT. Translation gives CASSLEAGTEAFF.

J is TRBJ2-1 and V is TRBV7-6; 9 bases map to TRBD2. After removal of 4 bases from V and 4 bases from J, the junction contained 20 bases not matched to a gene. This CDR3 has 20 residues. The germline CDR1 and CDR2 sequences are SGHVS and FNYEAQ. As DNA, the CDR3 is TGTGCCAGCAGCTACCCAGGGGAGTTGGCGGGAGGGCCGGAGTACAATGAGCAGTTCTTC. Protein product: CASSYPGELAGGPEYNEQFF.

CDR3 in amino acids: CASSADTGVFNEKLFF. In DNA form, the CDR3 reads TGCGCCAGCAGCGCCGATACAGGGGTTTTTAATGAAAAACTGTTTTTT. J is TRBJ1-4 and V is TRBV5-1; 7 bases align to TRBD1. The CDR3 has 16 residues. V shed 4 bases and J 4 bases; nucleotides not matched to a gene: 10. The germline V gene has CDR1 SGHRS and CDR2 YFSETQ. Complete variable domain (other parts from reference TRBV5-1 and TRBJ1-4): KAGVTQTPRYLIKTRGQQVTLSCSPISGHRSVSWYQQTPGQGLQFLFEYFSETQRNKGNFPGRFSGRQFSNSRSEMNVSTLELGDSALYLCASSADTGVFNEKLFFGSGTQLSVL.

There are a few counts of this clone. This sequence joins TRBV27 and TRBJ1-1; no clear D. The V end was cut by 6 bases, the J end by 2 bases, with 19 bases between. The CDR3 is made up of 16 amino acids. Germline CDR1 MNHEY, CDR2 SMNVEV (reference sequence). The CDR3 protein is CASSHLSSGRNTEAFF. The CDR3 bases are TGTGCCAGCAGCCATCTTAGTTCAGGCCGAAACACTGAAGCTTTCTTT.

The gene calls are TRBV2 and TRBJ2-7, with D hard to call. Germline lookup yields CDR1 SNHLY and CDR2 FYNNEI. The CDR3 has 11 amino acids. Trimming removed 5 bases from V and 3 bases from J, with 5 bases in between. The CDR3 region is CASSPVYEQYV. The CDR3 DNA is TGTGCCAGCAGTCCTGTCTACGAGCAGTACGTC.

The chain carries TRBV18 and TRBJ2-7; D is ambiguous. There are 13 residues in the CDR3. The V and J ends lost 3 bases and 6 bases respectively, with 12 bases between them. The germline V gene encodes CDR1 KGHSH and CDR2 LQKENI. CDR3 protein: CASSPGVDREQYV. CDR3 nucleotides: TGTGCCAGCTCACCCGGAGTCGATCGCGAGCAGTACGTC.

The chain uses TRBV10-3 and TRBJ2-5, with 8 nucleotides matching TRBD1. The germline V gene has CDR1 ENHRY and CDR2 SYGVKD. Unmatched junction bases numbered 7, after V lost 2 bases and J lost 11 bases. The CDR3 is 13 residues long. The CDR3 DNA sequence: TGTGCCATCAGTGAGACAGGGGGAGGCGGGCAGTACTTC. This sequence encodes CAISETGGGGQYF.

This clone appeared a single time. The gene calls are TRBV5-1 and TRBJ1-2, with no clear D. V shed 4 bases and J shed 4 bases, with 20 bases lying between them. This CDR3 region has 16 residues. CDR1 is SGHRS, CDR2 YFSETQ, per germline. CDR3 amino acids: CASSPPAGGNLYGYTF. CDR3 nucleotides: TGCGCCAGCAGCCCGCCGGCAGGAGGGAACCTCTATGGCTACACCTTC.

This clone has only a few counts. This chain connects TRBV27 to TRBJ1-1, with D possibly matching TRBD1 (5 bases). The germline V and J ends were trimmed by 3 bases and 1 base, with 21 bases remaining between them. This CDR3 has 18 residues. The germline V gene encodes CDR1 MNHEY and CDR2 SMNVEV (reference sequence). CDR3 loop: CASSFYFGGTGGNTEAFF. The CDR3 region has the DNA TGTGCCAGCAGTTTTTATTTCGGCGGGACGGGCGGGAACACTGAAGCTTTCTTT.